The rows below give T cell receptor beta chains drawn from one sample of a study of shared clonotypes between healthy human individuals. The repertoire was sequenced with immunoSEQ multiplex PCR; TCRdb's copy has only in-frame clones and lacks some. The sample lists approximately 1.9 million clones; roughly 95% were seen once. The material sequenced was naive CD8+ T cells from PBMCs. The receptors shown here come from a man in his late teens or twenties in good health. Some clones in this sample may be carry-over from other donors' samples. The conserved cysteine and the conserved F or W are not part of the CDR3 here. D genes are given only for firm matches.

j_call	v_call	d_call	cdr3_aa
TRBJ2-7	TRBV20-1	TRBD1	SARGTDEQY
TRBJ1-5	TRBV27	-	ASSTSAGDHNQPQH
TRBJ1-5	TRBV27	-	ASSYLPLEGSNQPQH
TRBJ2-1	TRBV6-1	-	ASRGDRSSYNEQF
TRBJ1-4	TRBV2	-	ASSERRYEKLF
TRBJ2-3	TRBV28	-	ASEGPQVIDTQY
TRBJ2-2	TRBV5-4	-	ASSFLGDTGELF
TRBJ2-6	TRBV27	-	ASSSLSGANVLT
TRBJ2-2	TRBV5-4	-	ASSERLGPGELF
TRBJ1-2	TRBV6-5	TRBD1	ASSYSRTGVYGYT
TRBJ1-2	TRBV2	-	ASSEGGNPNYGYT
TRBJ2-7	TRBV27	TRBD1	ASSLPGGYEQY
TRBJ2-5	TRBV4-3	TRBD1	ASSLGTGASETQY
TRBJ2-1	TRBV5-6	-	ASSPWAFYNEQF
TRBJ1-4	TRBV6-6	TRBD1	ASSTTGATNEKLF
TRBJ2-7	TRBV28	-	ASSLSAGGYEQY
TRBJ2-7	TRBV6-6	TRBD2	ASSSQGTSKDEQY
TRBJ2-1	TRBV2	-	ASSLTRASSYNEQF
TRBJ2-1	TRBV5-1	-	ASSLTRDSFNEQF
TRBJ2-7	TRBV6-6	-	ASSYSLSFHEQY
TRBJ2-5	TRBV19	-	ASSPGPGYQETQY
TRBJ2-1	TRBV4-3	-	ASSQYAREPYNEQF
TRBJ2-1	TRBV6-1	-	ASSEMGPSGLYNEQF
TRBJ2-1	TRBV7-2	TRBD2	ASQLTSGSREQF
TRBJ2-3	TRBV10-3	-	AISRSATDVSDTQY
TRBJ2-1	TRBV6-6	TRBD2	ASSYSQREAYNEQF
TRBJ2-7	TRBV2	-	ATRDGRYEQY
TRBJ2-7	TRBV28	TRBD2	ASSEAGGPSYEQY
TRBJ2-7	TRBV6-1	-	ASAIRGPLNYEQY
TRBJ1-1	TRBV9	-	ASSAERGAGAF
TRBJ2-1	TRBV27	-	ASSRRGSHEQF
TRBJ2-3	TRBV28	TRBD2	ASSSPTSGKSDTQY
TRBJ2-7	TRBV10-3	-	AISEVAGIPSYEQY
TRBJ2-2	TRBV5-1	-	ASSLVSGAGGELF
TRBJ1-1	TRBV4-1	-	ASSQVGGSLNTEAF
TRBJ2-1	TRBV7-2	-	ASSLGAVVGTRSYNEQF
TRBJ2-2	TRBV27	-	ASNPLADGNTGELF
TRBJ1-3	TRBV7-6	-	ASSRKGNSGNTIY
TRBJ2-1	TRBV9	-	ASSTRGGINEQF
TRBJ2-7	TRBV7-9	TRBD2	ASTNRGLDYEQY
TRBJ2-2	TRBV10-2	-	ASKDPWSAGELF
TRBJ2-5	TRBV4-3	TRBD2	ASSQDFTASGRARQETQY
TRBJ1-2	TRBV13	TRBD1	ASSLGTGVGYT
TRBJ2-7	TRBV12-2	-	ASRPDIAGGLHEQY
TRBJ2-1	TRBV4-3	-	ASSHGSPNEQF
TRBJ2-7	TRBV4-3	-	ASSQEQGFEQY
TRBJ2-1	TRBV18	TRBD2	ASSHPTSGIFNEQF
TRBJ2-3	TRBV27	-	ASTLADTQY
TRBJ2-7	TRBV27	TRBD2	ASSLSPGSGSYEQY
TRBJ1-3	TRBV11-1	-	ASSERLRYSGNTIY
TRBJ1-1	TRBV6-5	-	ASSYGSEAF
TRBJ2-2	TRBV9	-	ASSPTLASNTGELF
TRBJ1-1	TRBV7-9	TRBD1	ASSQDRGGKYTEAF
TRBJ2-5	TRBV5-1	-	ASSPWWADQETQY
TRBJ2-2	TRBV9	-	ASNQGRTGELF
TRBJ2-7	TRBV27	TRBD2	ASSLSPGRVPYEQY